This T cell receptor beta chain derives from a study of blood T cell repertoires in COVID-19. At the level of the study: The cDNA or gDNA used as material had been derived from T cells, B-cell-depleted T cells, or PBMCs.

Looked up from germline, CDR1 is SGHNT and CDR2 is YENEEA. CDR3 length: 15 residues. Trimming removed 5 bases from V and 3 bases from J, with 16 bases in between. Profiling relied on immunoSEQ multiplex PCR, and the TCRdb table lists in-frame clones only, not all of them. Altogether 150,000 to 200,000 clones are present, more than 70% being singletons, with the ten largest covering 5.5% to 7%. This sequence was found in a man aged 35 to 55 with active or convalescent COVID-19. Sequenced input: peripheral blood. The chain has TRBV11-3 and TRBJ2-5, with a weak D call TRBD1 (6 bases). Here the CDR3 reads CASSNHIGQKETQYF. The CDR3 bases are TGTGCCAGCAGCAACCATATAGGACAGAAAGAGACCCAGTACTTC.